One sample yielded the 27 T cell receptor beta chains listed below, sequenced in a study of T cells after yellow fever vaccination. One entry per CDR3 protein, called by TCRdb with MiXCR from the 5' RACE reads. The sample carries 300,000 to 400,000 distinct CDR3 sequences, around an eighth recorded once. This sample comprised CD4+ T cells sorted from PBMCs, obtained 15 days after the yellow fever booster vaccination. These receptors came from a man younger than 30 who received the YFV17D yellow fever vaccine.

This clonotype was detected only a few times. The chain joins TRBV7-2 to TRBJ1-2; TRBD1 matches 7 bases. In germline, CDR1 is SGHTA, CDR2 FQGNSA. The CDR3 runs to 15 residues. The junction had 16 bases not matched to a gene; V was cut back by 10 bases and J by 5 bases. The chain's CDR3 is CATLLTGRGLYGYTF. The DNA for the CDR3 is TGTGCCACACTACTGACAGGGAGAGGATTGTATGGCTACACCTTC.

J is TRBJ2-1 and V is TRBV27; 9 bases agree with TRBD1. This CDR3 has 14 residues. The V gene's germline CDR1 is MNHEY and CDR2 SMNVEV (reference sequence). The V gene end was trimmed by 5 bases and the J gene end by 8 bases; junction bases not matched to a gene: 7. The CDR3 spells CASSLWTGAHEQFF. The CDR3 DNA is TGTGCCAGCAGTCTTTGGACAGGGGCGCATGAGCAGTTCTTC.

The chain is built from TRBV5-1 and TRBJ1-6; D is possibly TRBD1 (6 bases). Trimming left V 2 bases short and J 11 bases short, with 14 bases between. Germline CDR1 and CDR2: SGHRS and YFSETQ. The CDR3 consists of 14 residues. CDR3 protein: CASSFDRFETPLHF. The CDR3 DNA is TGCGCCAGCAGCTTCGACAGGTTTGAAACACCCCTCCACTTT.

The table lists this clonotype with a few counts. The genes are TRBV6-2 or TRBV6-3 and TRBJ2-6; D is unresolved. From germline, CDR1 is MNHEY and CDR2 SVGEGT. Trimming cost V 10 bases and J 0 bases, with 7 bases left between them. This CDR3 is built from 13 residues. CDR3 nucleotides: TGTGCCACTAAATTCTCTGGGGCCAACGTCCTGACTTTC. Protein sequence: CATKFSGANVLTF.

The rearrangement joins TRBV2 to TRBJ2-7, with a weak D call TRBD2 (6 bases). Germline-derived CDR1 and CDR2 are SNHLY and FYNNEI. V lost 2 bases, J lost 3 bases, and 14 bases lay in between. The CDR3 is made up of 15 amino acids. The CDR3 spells CASSEIGAAGYEQYV. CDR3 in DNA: TGTGCCAGCAGTGAAATTGGAGCAGCGGGCTACGAGCAGTACGTC.

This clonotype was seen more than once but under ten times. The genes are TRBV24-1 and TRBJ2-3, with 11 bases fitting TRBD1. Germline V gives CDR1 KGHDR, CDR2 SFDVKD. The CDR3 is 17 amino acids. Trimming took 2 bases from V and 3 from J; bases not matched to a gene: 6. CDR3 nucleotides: TGTGCCACCAGTGATTCGCAGGGACAGGGGGGAACAGATACGCAGTATTTT. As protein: CATSDSQGQGGTDTQYF.

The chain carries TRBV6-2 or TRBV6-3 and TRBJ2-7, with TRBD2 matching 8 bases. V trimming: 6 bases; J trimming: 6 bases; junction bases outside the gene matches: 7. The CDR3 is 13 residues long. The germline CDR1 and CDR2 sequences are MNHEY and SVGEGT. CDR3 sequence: CASRDSGVGEQYV. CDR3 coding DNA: TGTGCCAGCAGAGATAGCGGGGTAGGCGAGCAGTACGTC.

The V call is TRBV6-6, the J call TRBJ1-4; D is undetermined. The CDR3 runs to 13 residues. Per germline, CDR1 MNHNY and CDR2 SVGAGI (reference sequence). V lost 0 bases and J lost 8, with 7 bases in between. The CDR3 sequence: CASSYSSGEKLFF. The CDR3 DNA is TGTGCCAGCAGTTACTCGTCGGGGGAAAAACTGTTTTTT.

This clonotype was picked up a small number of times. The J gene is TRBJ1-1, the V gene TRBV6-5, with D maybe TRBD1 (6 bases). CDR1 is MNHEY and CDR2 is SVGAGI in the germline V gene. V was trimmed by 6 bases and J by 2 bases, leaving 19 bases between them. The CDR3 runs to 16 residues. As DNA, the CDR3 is TGTGCCAGCAGCCTCCTTGGGACACCGTTTAACACTGAAGCTTTCTTT. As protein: CASSLLGTPFNTEAFF.

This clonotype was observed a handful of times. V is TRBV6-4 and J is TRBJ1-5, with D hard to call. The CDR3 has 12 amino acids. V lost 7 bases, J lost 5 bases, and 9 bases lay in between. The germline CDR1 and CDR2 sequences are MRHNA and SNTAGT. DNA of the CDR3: TGTGCCAGCACCCCGGTTGATCAGCCCCAGCATTTT. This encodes CASTPVDQPQHF.

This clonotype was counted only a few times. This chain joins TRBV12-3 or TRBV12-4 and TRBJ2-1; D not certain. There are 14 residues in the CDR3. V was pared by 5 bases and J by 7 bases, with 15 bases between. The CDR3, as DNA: TGTGCCAGCAGTACCTCCCCGGCAGTTAATGAGCAGTTCTTC. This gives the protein CASSTSPAVNEQFF.

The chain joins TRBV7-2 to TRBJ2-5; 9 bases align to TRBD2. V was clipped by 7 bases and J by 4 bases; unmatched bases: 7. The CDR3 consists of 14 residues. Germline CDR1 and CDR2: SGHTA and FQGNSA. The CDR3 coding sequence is TGTGCCAGCAACCGGGGACTAGCTGTAGAGACCCAGTACTTC. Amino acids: CASNRGLAVETQYF.

CDR3 sequence: CASSWGGEAKNIQYF. The CDR3 nucleotides are TGTGCCAGCAGTTGGGGGGGCGAGGCGAAAAACATTCAGTACTTC. The chain couples TRBV28 to TRBJ2-4, with a weak D call TRBD2 (7 bases). Per germline, CDR1 MDHEN and CDR2 SYDVKM. The V gene lost 4 bases and the J gene lost 4 bases, with 14 bases spanning the gap. The CDR3 consists of 15 residues.

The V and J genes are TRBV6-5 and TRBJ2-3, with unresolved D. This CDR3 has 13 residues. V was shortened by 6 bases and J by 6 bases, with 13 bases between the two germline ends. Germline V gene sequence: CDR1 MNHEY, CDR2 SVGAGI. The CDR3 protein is CASRQDPGDTQYF. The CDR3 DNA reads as TGTGCCAGCAGGCAAGACCCTGGGGATACGCAGTATTTT.

The CDR3 nucleotides are TGTGCCAGCAGTTACTCTGGACAGGGGTGGAATCAGCCCCAGCATTTT. Translation: CASSYSGQGWNQPQHF. This chain joins TRBV6-6 and TRBJ1-5; TRBD1 agrees at 9 bases. Unmatched junction bases numbered 4, after V lost 0 bases and J lost 4 bases. The germline V gene encodes CDR1 MNHNY and CDR2 SVGAGI (reference sequence). The CDR3 totals 16 residues.

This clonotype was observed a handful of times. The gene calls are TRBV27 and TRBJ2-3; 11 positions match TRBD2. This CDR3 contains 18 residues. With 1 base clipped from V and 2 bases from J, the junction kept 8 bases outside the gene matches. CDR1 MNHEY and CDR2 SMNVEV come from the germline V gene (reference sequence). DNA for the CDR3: TGTGCCAGCAGTTTATTCATGGGGACTAGCGGAGCCACAGATACGCAGTATTTT. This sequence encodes CASSLFMGTSGATDTQYF.

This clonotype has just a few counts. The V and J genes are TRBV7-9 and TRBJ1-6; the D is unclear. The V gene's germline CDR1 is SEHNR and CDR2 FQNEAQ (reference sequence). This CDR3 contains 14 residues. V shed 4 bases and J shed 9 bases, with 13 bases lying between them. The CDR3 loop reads CASSSRSGGSPLHF. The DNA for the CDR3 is TGTGCCAGCAGCTCTAGGTCGGGCGGTTCACCCCTCCACTTT.

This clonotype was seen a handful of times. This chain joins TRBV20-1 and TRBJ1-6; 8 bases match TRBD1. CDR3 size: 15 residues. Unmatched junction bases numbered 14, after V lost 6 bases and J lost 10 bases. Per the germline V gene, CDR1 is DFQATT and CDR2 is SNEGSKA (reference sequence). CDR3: CSARTLQGEGSPLHF. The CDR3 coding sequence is TGCAGTGCCCGGACCTTACAGGGGGAGGGCTCACCCCTCCACTTT.

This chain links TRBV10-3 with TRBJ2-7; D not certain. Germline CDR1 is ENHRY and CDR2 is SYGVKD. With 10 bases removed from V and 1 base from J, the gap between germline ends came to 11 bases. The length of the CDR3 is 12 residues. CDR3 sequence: CATKAASYEQYF. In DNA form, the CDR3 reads TGTGCCACAAAGGCAGCATCCTACGAGCAGTACTTC.

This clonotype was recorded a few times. The CDR3 sequence is CASSEYGGGRTQYF. CDR3 in DNA: TGTGCCAGCAGTGAATATGGCGGGGGGCGTACGCAGTATTTT. The chain has TRBV25-1 and TRBJ2-3; TRBD2 agrees at 8 bases. Germline values: CDR1 MGHDK, CDR2 SYGVNS. The J segment lost 8 bases and the V segment lost 0 bases, leaving 4 bases of the junction unmatched. This CDR3 region has 14 residues. Based on the CDR3 plus reference TRBV25-1 and TRBJ2-3, the full variable domain is EADIYQTPRYLVIGTGKKITLECSQTMGHDKMYWYQQDPGMELHLIHYSYGVNSTEKGDLSSESTVSRIRTEHFPLTLESARPSHTSQYLCASSEYGGGRTQYFGPGTRLTVL.

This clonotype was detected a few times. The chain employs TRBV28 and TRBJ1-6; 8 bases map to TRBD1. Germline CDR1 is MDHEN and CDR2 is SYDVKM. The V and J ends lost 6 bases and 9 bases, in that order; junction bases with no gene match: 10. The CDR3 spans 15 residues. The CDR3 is CASSRGQGLISPLHF. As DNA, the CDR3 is TGTGCCAGCAGCCGCGGACAGGGCCTTATTTCACCCCTCCACTTT.

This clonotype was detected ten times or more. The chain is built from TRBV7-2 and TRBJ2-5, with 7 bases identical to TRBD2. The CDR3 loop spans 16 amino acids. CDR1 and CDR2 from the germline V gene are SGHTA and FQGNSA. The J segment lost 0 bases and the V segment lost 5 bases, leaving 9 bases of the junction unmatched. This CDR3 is CASSPGLVPYQETQYF. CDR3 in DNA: TGTGCCAGCAGCCCCGGACTAGTACCGTACCAAGAGACCCAGTACTTC.

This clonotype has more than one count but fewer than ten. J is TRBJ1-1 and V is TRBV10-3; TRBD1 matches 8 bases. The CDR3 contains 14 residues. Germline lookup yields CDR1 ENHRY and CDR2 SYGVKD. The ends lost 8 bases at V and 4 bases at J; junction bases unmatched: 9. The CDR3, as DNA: TGTGCCATCTCGCCTCAGGGGGCGACCACTGAAGCTTTCTTT. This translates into CAISPQGATTEAFF.

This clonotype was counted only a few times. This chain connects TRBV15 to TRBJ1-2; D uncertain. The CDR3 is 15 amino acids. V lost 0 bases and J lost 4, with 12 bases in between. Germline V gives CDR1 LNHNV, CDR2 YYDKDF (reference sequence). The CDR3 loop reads CATSRDLSSVYGYTF. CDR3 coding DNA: TGTGCCACCAGCAGAGATTTGAGCAGCGTCTATGGCTACACCTTC.

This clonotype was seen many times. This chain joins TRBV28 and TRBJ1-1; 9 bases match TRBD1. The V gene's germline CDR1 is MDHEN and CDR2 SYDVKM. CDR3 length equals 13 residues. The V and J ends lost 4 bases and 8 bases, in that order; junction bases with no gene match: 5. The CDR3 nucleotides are TGTGCCAGCAGTTGGGGGGGACAGGGCGAAGCTTTCTTT. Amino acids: CASSWGGQGEAFF.

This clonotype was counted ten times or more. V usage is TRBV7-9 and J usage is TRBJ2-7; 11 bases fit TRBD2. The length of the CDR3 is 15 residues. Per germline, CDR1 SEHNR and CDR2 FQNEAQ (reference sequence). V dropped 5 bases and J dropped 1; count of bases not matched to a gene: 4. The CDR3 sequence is CASSPSGGLSYEQYF. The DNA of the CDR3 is TGTGCCAGCAGCCCTAGCGGGGGGCTTTCCTACGAGCAGTACTTC.

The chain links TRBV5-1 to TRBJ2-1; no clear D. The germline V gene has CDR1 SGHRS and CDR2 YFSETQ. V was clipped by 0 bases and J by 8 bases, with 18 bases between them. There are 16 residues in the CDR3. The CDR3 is CASSLVVRQGNDEQFF. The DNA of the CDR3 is TGCGCCAGCAGCTTGGTAGTTCGGCAAGGTAACGATGAGCAGTTCTTC.